This TCR beta chain was documented in a study of identical twins. A single record per CDR3 protein comes from TCRdb applying MiXCR to the 5' RACE reads. The repertoire has fewer than 450,000 distinct CDR3 sequences, approximately 9.1% of them found once; the top ten carry over 7%. CDR1 is ENHRY and CDR2 is SYGVKD in the germline V gene. The CDR3 length is 15 residues. With 4 bases removed from V and 1 base from J, the gap between germline ends came to 8 bases. The sample holds many counts of this clonotype. Its antigen remains unidentified. Study-wide results and caveats: Abundant cord blood beta clonotypes carried fewer insertions; memory repertoires showed none.

The sequence was obtained from a woman aged 50 to 60 in good health. The chain has TRBV10-3 and TRBJ1-6; D is undetermined. Sequencing was done on a sample of naive T cells sorted from blood. CDR3 in amino acids: CAISGEKSYNSPLHF. The CDR3 nucleotides are TGTGCCATCAGTGGGGAGAAGTCCTATAATTCACCCCTCCACTTT.